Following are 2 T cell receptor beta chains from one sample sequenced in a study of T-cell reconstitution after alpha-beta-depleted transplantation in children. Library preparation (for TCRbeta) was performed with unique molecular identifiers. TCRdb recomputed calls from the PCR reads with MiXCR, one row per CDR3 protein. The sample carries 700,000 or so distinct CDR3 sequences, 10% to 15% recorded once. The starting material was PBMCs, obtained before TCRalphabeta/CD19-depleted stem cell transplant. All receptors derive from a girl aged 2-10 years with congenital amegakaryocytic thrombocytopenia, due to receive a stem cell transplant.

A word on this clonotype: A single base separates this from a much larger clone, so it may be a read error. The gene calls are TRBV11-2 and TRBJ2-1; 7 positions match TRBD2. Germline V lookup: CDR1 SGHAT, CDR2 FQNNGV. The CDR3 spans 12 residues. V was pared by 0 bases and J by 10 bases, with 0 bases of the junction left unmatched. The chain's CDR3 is CASSLELAEQFF. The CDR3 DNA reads TGTGCCAGCAGCTTAGAACTAGCGGAGCAGTTCTTC.

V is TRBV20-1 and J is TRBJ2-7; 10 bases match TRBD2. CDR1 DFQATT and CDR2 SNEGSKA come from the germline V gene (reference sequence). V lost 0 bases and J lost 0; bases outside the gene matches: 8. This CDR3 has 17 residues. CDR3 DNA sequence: TGCAGTGCTAGAGATAATCTACTAGCGGGGTACTCCTACGAGCAGTACTTC. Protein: CSARDNLLAGYSYEQYF.